This TCR beta chain was recorded in a study of blood T cell repertoires in COVID-19. Methods used by the authors: The assay estimated nucleated cells by amplifying reference gene primers. Sequencing was performed with immunoSEQ multiplex PCR; in TCRdb, only in-frame clones are kept and a portion is missing. The D gene and trimming were derived from the DNA, and the V and J assignments and clone size from that table. The sample includes about 180,000 clones, more than 75% of them seen just once. The germline V and J ends were trimmed by 6 bases and 8 bases, with 13 bases remaining between them. The CDR3 contains 12 residues. Participants had their cohort set by participant-reported clinical history.

The chain couples TRBV12-3 or TRBV12-4 to TRBJ1-1; TRBD1 is a possible D gene (5 bases). The sequenced material came from PBMCs or T cells enriched from blood (not recorded which). The sequence was obtained from a human donor with acute COVID-19. The donor label of this sample is uncertain. CDR3 bases: TGTGCCAGCAGGTGGGGGGTGGAGGAAGCTTTCTTT. Protein product: CASRWGVEEAFF.